A selection of T cell receptor beta chains follows, all from one sample in a study of regulatory T cells in long-lasting Graves disease. Using its own MiXCR run on the multiplex PCR reads, TCRdb lists one record per CDR3 protein. Of around 500,000 distinct CDR3 sequences in the sample, under 25% were seen once. The sample consisted of peripheral blood mononuclear cells (PBMCs), taken when the disease was refractory, from a patient treated with antithyroid drugs. These receptors were collected from a female donor with Graves disease. Each CDR3 is given with its conserved first and last residue. The D gene is left open where the match is weak. Expanded clones are given a class, and other clones once, few, many or no size at all.

CDR3: CASQGADYGYTF
DNA: TGCGCCAGCCAGGGGGCTGACTATGGCTACACCTTC
J: TRBJ1-2
size: many
D: TRBD1
V: TRBV5-1

CDR3: CASSLMAVNTEAFF
DNA: TGTGCCAGCAGCTTAATGGCCGTCAACACTGAAGCTTTCTTT
J: TRBJ1-1
size: many
D: .
V: TRBV7-9

CDR3: CASRHASMNTEAFF
DNA: TGTGCCAGCAGGCATGCCTCGATGAACACTGAAGCTTTCTTT
J: TRBJ1-1
size: few
D: .
V: TRBV7-8

CDR3: CASSYSASGNLYEQYF
DNA: TGTGCCAGCAGTTACTCGGCTAGCGGGAATTTATACGAGCAGTACTTC
J: TRBJ2-7
size: many
D: TRBD2
V: TRBV6-5

CDR3: CASSRGLAGELFF
DNA: TGTGCCAGCAGCCGCGGACTAGCGGGGGAGCTGTTTTTT
J: TRBJ2-2
size: many
D: TRBD2
V: TRBV7-2

CDR3: CASSPPTSGRSYERYF
DNA: TGTGCCAGCAGTCCTCCGACTAGCGGGAGATCCTACGAGCGGTACTTC
J: TRBJ2-7
size: .
D: TRBD2
V: TRBV6-2/TRBV6-3

CDR3: CASKDGLPGEKLFF
DNA: TGTGCCAGTAAGGACGGGCTTCCGGGCGAAAAACTGTTTTTT
J: TRBJ1-4
size: many
D: .
V: TRBV19

CDR3: CASNFPGGEQYF
DNA: TGTGCCAGCAATTTCCCTGGAGGGGAGCAGTACTTC
J: TRBJ2-7
size: .
D: .
V: TRBV2

CDR3: CASSLGGLAGEQYF
DNA: TGTGCCAGCAGTCTAGGGGGACTAGCTGGCGAGCAGTACTTC
J: TRBJ2-7
size: few
D: TRBD2
V: TRBV6-1

CDR3: CASSQDTLSDNTGELFF
DNA: TGCGCCAGCAGCCAAGATACGTTGTCTGACAACACCGGGGAGCTGTTTTTT
J: TRBJ2-2
size: few
D: .
V: TRBV4-1

CDR3: CATSEVPGRSSGANVLTF
DNA: TGTGCCACCAGTGAAGTACCGGGACGGTCGTCTGGGGCCAACGTCCTGACTTTC
J: TRBJ2-6
size: few
D: .
V: TRBV24-1

CDR3: CASSLLGQGANYGYTF
DNA: TGTGCCAGCAGCTTGTTGGGACAGGGAGCTAACTATGGCTACACCTTC
J: TRBJ1-2
size: few
D: TRBD1
V: TRBV5-1